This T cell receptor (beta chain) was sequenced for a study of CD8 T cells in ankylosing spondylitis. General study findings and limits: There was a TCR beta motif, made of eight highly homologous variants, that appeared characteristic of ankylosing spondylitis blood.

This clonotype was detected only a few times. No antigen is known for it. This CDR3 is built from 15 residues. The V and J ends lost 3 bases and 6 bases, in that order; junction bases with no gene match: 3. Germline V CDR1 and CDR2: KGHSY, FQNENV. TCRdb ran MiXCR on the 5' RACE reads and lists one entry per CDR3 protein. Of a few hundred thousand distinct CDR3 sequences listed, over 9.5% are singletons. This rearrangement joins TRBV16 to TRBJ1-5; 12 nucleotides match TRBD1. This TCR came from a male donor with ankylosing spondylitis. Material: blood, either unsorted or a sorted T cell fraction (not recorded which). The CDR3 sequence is CASSQGQGALQPQHF. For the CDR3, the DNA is TGTGCCAGCAGCCAGGGACAGGGGGCTCTTCAGCCCCAGCATTTT.